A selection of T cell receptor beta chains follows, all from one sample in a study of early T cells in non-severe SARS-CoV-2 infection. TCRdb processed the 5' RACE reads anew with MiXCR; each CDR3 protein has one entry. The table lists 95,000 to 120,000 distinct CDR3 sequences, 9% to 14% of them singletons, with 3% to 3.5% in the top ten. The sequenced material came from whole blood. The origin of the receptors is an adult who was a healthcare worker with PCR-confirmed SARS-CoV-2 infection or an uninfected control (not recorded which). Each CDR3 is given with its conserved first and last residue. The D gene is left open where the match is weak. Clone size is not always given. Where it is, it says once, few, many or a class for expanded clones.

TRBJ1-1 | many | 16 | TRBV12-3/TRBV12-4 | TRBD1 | CASSLLGQGVNTEAFF | TGTGCCAGCAGTTTACTCGGACAGGGGGTAAACACTGAAGCTTTCTTT
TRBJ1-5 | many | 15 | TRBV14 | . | CASSHPGSAHQPQHF | TGTGCCAGCAGCCATCCGGGATCCGCTCATCAGCCCCAGCATTTT
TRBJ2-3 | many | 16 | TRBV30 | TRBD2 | CAWSGALAGRQDTQYF | TGTGCCTGGAGTGGGGCCCTAGCGGGGAGGCAAGATACGCAGTATTTT
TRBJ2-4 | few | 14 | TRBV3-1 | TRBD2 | CASSQRGGENIQYF | TGTGCCAGCAGCCAGCGGGGGGGAGAAAACATTCAGTACTTC
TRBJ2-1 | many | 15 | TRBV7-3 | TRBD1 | CASSLLTGGPNEQFF | TGTGCCAGCAGCTTATTGACAGGGGGCCCCAATGAGCAGTTCTTC
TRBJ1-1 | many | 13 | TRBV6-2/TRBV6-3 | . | CASSSLGRTEAFF | TGTGCCAGCAGTTCTCTTGGCCGTACTGAAGCTTTCTTT
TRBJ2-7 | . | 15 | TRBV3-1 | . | CASSRWPGQRHEQYF | TGTGCCAGCAGCCGATGGCCGGGACAACGCCACGAGCAGTACTTC
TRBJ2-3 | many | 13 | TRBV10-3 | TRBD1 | CATVTGGEDTQYF | TGTGCCACAGTGACAGGGGGCGAAGATACGCAGTATTTT
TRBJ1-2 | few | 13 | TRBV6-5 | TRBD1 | CASSSRDSYGYTF | TGTGCCAGCAGTTCCCGGGACAGCTATGGCTACACCTTC
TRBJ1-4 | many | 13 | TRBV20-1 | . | CSARDSANEKLFF | TGCAGTGCTAGAGACAGCGCGAATGAAAAACTGTTTTTT
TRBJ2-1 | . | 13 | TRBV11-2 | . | CASSLAVVGEQFF | TGTGCCAGCAGCTTAGCGGTCGTTGGTGAGCAGTTCTTC
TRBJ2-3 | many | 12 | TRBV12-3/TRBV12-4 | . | CASNRLRDTQYF | TGTGCCAGCAACCGACTCCGGGATACGCAGTATTTT
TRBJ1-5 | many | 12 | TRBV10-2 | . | CAASRIPQPQHF | TGCGCCGCCAGTCGGATCCCCCAGCCCCAGCATTTT
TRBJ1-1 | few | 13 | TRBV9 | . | CASSSSMNTEAFF | TGTGCCAGCAGCTCGAGTATGAACACTGAAGCTTTCTTT
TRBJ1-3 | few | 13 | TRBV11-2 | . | CASSLDGGNTIYF | TGTGCCAGCAGCTTAGATGGTGGAAACACCATATATTTT
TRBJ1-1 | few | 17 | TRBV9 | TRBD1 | CASSTQGQGVENRKAFF | TGTGCCAGCAGCACACAGGGACAGGGAGTAGAGAATAGGAAAGCTTTCTTT
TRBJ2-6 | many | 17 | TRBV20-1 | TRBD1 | CSARGQPILSGANVLTF | TGCAGTGCTAGGGGACAGCCCATCCTCTCTGGGGCCAACGTCCTGACTTTC
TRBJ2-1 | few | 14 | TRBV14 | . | CASSQELVNNEQFF | TGTGCCAGCAGCCAAGAGTTGGTCAACAATGAGCAGTTCTTC
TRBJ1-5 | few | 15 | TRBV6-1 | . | CASSVPPDTNQPQHF | TGTGCCAGCAGTGTCCCACCAGATACCAATCAGCCCCAGCATTTT
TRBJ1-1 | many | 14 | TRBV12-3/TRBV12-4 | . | CASSYRVTNTEAFF | TGTGCCAGCAGTTACAGGGTGACGAACACTGAAGCTTTCTTT
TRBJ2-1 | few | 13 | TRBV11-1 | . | CASSSTLYNEQFF | TGTGCCAGCAGCTCCACCCTTTACAATGAGCAGTTCTTC
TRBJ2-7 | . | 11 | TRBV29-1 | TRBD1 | CSAEDRVEQYF | TGCAGCGCCGAGGACAGGGTAGAGCAGTACTTC
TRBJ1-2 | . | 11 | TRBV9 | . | CASSSLWGYTF | TGTGCCAGCAGTTCCCTGTGGGGCTACACCTTC
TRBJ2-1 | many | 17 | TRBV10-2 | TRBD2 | CASCPGTSGRSGIEQFF | TGCGCCAGCTGCCCAGGGACTAGCGGGAGGAGCGGGATTGAGCAGTTCTTC
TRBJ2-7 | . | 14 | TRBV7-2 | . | CASSLVPDSYEQYF | TGTGCCAGCAGCTTAGTCCCGGATTCCTACGAGCAGTACTTC
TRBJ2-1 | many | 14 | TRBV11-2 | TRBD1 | CASSLWDRGDEQFF | TGTGCCAGCAGCCTTTGGGACAGGGGAGATGAGCAGTTCTTC
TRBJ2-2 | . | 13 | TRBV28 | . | CASSLIGDGELFF | TGTGCCAGCAGTTTAATAGGGGACGGGGAGCTGTTTTTT
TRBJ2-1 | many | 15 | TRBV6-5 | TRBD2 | CASSSTSGRAFGQFF | TGTGCCAGCAGTTCCACTAGCGGGAGGGCCTTCGGGCAGTTCTTC
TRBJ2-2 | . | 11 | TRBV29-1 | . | CSVLKTGELFF | TGCAGCGTTCTGAAAACCGGGGAGCTGTTTTTT
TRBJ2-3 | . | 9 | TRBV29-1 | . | CSDTDTQYF | TGCAGCGACACAGATACGCAGTATTTT
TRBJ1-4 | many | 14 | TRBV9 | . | CASSATGDNEKLFF | TGTGCCAGCAGCGCGACAGGTGATAATGAAAAACTGTTTTTT
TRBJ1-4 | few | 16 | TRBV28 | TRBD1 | CASSAADRGSNEKLFF | TGTGCCAGCAGTGCCGCCGACAGGGGTTCTAATGAAAAACTGTTTTTT
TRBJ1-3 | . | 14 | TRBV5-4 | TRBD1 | CASSSGGVGNTIYF | TGTGCCAGCAGCTCAGGGGGGGTTGGAAACACCATATATTTT
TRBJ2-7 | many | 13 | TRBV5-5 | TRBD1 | CASSLGTGPEQYF | TGTGCCAGCAGCTTGGGGACAGGGCCCGAGCAGTACTTC
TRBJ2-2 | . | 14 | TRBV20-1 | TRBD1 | CSARQGGGTGELFF | TGCAGTGCTCGACAGGGTGGAGGCACCGGGGAGCTGTTTTTT
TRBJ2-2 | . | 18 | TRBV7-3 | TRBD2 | CASSLGPGSGSNTGELFF | TGTGCCAGCAGCTTGGGCCCCGGCAGCGGGAGTAACACCGGGGAGCTGTTTTTT
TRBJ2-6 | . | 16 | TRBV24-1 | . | CATSDRTSSGANVLTF | TGTGCCACCAGTGACCGAACTAGCTCTGGGGCCAACGTCCTGACTTTC
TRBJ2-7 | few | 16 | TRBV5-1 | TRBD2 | CASSLAGTSVNYEQYF | TGCGCCAGCAGCTTGGCCGGGACTAGCGTTAACTACGAGCAGTACTTC
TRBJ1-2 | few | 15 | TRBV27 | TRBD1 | CASSLSGQGPYGYTF | TGTGCCAGCAGTCTATCGGGACAGGGACCGTATGGCTACACCTTC
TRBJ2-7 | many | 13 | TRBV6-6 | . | CASSPRTSYEQYF | TGTGCCAGCAGTCCTAGGACATCCTACGAGCAGTACTTC
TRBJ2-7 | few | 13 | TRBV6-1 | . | CASTLRATYEQYF | TGTGCCAGCACCCTGAGGGCGACCTACGAGCAGTACTTC
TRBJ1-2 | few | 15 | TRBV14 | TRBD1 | CASSPRTGANYGYTF | TGTGCCAGCAGCCCGAGGACAGGGGCTAACTATGGCTACACCTTC
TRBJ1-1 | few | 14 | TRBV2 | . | CASSYEGRGTEAFF | TGTGCCAGCAGTTACGAGGGAAGGGGGACTGAAGCTTTCTTT
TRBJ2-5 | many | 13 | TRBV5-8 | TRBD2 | CASSSGIQETQYF | TGTGCCAGCAGCAGCGGGATACAAGAGACCCAGTACTTC
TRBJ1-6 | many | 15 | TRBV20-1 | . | CSANSKGGENSPLHF | TGCAGTGCAAACTCTAAGGGCGGCGAGAATTCACCCCTCCACTTT
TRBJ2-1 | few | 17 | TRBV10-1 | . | CASSESTGIPFYNEQFF | TGCGCCAGCAGTGAGTCTACAGGTATCCCCTTTTACAATGAGCAGTTCTTC